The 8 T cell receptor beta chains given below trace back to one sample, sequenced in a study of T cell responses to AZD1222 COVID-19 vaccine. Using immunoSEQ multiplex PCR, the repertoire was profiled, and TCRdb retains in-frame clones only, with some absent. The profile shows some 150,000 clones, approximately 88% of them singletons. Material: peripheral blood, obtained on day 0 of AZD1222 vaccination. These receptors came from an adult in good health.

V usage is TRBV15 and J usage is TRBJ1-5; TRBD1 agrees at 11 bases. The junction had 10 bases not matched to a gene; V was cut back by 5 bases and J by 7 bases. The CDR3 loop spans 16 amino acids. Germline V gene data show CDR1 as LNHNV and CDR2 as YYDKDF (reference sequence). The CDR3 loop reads CATSPQDRGQGQPQHF. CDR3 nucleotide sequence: TGTGCCACCAGCCCTCAGGACAGGGGGCAAGGGCAGCCCCAGCATTTT.

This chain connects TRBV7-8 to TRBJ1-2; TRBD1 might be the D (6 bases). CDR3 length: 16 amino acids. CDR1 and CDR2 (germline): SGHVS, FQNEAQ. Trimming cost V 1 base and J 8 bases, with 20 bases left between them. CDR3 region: CASSLDRFSGGGGYTF. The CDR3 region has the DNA TGTGCCAGCAGCTTAGATCGGTTCAGCGGGGGCGGGGGCTACACCTTC.

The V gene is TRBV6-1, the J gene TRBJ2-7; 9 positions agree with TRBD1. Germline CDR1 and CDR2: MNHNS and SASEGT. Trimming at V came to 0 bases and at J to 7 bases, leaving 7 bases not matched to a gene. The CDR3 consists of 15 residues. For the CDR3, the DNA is TGTGCCAGCAGTGAAGCGGGGACAGGGTTTCGGGAGCAGTACTTC. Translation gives CASSEAGTGFREQYF.

In DNA form, the CDR3 reads TGTGCCAGCAGTGAAATCCGGGGGGCCTATCAGCCCCAGCATTTT. It yields the protein CASSEIRGAYQPQHF. The rearrangement links TRBV6-1 to TRBJ1-5, with D possibly being TRBD1 (6 bases). Germline assignment: CDR1 MNHNS and CDR2 SASEGT. CDR3 size: 15 residues. Between the trimmed V and J ends, which lost 2 bases and 5 bases, there was a span of 13 bases.

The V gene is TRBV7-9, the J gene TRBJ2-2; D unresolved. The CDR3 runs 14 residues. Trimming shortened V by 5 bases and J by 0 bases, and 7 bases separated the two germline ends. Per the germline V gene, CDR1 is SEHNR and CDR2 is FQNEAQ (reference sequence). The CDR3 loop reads CASSPNTNTGELFF. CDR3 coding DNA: TGTGCCAGCAGCCCTAACACGAACACCGGGGAGCTGTTTTTT.

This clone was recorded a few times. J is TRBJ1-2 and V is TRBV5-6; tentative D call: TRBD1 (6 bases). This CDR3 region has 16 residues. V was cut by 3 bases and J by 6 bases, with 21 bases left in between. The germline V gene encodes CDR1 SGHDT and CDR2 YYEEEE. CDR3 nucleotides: TGTGCCAGCAGCTGGGGGCCTTTCCAGGTCGGAAATGGCTACACCTTC. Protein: CASSWGPFQVGNGYTF.

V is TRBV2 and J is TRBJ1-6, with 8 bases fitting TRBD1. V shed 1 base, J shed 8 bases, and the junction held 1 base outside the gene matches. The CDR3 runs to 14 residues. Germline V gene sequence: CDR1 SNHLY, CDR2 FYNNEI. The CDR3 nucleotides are TGTGCCAGCAGTGAAGGGACAGGGTATTCACCCCTCCACTTT. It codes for CASSEGTGYSPLHF.

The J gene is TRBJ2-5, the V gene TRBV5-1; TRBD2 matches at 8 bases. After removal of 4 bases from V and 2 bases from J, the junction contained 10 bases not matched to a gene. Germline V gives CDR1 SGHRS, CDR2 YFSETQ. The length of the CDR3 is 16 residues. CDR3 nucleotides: TGCGCCAGCAGCAGGGGGGAGCGGGGGACTCAAGAGACCCAGTACTTC. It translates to CASSRGERGTQETQYF.